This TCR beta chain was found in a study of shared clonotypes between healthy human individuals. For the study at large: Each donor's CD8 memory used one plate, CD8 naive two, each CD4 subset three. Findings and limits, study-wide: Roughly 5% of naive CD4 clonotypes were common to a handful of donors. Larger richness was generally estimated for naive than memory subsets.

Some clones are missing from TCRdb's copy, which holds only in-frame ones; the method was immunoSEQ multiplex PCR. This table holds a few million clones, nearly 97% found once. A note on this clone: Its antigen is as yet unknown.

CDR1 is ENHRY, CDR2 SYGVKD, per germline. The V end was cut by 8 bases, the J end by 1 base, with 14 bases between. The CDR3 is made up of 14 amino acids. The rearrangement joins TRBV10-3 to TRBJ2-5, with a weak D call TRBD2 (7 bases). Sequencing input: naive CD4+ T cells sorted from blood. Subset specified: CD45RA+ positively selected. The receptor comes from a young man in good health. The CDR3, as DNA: TGTGCCATCCAAGCGGGACACCTCCAAGAGACCCAGTACTTC. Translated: CAIQAGHLQETQYF.